Each of the 4 T cell receptor beta chains below was sequenced from the same sample in a study of CD8+CD57+ T cells in acquired aplastic anemia (dated by TCRdb to between 2018 and 2020). Sequencing used an Illumina HiSeq 2000. Genomic DNA was used as template for profiling of TCR beta VDJ combinations and CDR3 sequences. TCRdb's own reprocessing of the public reads used fastp at Q25 and MiXCR and kept productive beta chains. One record per CDR3 amino acid sequence lists the most common genes and DNA. Counted in this sample were roughly 160,000 distinct CDR3 sequences; about 64% of them appeared once. The ten largest clones capture 40% to 60% of the sample. The patients picked for sequencing were ones in whom flow cytometry had shown an expansion of CD8+CD57+ cells. Sequencing was carried out using sorted CD4+, CD8+, or CD8+CD57+ T cells (not recorded which) from PBMCs. The receptors here all came from a human donor with aplastic anemia.

A single count supports this clonotype. This rearrangement joins TRBV5-6 to TRBJ1-5; D is uncertain. The CDR3 spans 15 residues. Trimming stripped 3 bases from V and 2 bases from J, with 12 bases between. Per germline, CDR1 SGHDT and CDR2 YYEEEE. The chain's CDR3 is CASSYGPPGNQPQHF. The CDR3 bases are TGTGCCAGCAGCTACGGTCCCCCGGGCAATCAGCCCCAGCATTTT.

This chain links TRBV7-3 with TRBJ1-2; the D gene is possibly TRBD1 (5 bases). The germline V and J ends were trimmed by 4 bases and 3 bases, with 12 bases remaining between them. This CDR3 is built from 14 residues. Germline V CDR1 and CDR2: SGHTA, FQGTGA. For the CDR3, the DNA is TGTGCCAGCAGCTCACTTCGGGGGGACTATGGCTACACCTTC. Its protein product is CASSSLRGDYGYTF.

In DNA form, the CDR3 reads TGTGCCAGCAGCCAAGACACAAGCAATCAGCCCCAGCATTTT. Amino acid sequence: CASSQDTSNQPQHF. V gene TRBV9 combines with J gene TRBJ1-5; the D is unclear. Germline CDR1 SGDLS, CDR2 YYNGEE. The ends were cut back, 4 bases at V and 1 base at J, with 9 bases in the middle. The CDR3 is 14 amino acids.

The rearrangement uses TRBV5-1 and TRBJ2-1; D gene ambiguous. The germline V gene has CDR1 SGHRS and CDR2 YFSETQ. Trimming took off 4 bases at V and 6 bases at J, with 17 bases between the two ends. The length of the CDR3 is 15 residues. The CDR3 spells CASSRDDATCNEQFF. CDR3 DNA: TGCGCCAGCAGCCGAGATGACGCGACCTGCAATGAGCAGTTCTTC.